This passage covers 6 T cell receptor beta chains from one sample sequenced in a study of T cells after posttransplantation cyclophosphamide. Cyclophosphamide on days +3 and +4 followed busulfan-fludarabine conditioning and a marrow graft. The protocol was immunoSEQ multiplex PCR, while the TCRdb copy is restricted to in-frame clones and leaves out a portion. The sample carries about 4,800 clones, around 70% recorded once. Here the sequenced sample was PBMCs, taken 362 days after allogeneic stem cell transplant with posttransplant cyclophosphamide. Receptors were obtained from a male patient over 55 who received an allogeneic stem cell transplant from an unrelated donor, was CMV-positive, and had acute GVHD only. Some T cells may possibly be graft donor cells.

This chain uses TRBV4-3 with TRBJ2-1; D perhaps matches TRBD2 (5 bases). V was pared by 1 base and J by 0 bases, with 10 bases between. Germline V gives CDR1 LGHNA, CDR2 YSLEER. CDR3 length equals 16 residues. The CDR3 DNA follows: TGCGCCAGCAGCCAAGGCCGGGCGGGCTCCTACAATGAGCAGTTCTTC. Its protein is CASSQGRAGSYNEQFF.

Within the sample, this clone is medium-sized. The chain is built from TRBV4-2 and TRBJ2-7, with unresolved D. V was clipped by 0 bases and J by 2 bases, with 8 bases between them. The CDR3 sequence is 14 residues long. From germline, CDR1 is LGHNA and CDR2 YNFKEQ. The CDR3 DNA reads TGTGCCAGCAGCCAAGAAACGGGTCCCTACGAGCAGTACTTC. Translating gives CASSQETGPYEQYF.

The V gene is TRBV12-5, the J gene TRBJ2-2, with D possibly TRBD2 on 6 matching bases. CDR3 length equals 17 residues. V was clipped by 1 base and J by 2 bases, with 14 bases between them. Per the germline V gene, CDR1 is LGHNT and CDR2 is FRNRAP. The CDR3 loop reads CASGLDRLGGNTGELFF. DNA of the CDR3: TGTGCTAGTGGTTTGGACCGATTGGGGGGTAACACCGGGGAGCTGTTTTTT.

The chain joins TRBV18 to TRBJ2-3; TRBD1 agrees at 7 bases. The V segment lost 3 bases and the J segment 2 bases; nucleotides outside the gene matches: 5. CDR1 is KGHSH and CDR2 is LQKENI in the germline V gene. This CDR3 is 15 amino acids long. In DNA, the CDR3 is TGTGCCAGCTCACCCTATGGGACAGACACAGATACGCAGTATTTT. The encoded protein is CASSPYGTDTDTQYF.

The chain couples TRBV14 to TRBJ2-7; TRBD2 agrees at 8 bases. CDR1 is SGHDN, CDR2 FVKESK, per germline. The V gene end was trimmed by 5 bases and the J gene end by 5 bases; junction bases not matched to a gene: 5. The CDR3 runs to 13 residues. CDR3 amino acids: CASSWTGGHEQYF. For the CDR3, the DNA is TGTGCCAGCAGCTGGACGGGGGGGCACGAGCAGTACTTC. The complete variable domain, with remaining parts taken from reference TRBV14 and TRBJ2-7, reads EAGVTQFPSHSVIEKGQTVTLRCDPISGHDNLYWYRRVMGKEIKFLLHFVKESKQDESGMPNNRFLAERTGGTYSTLKVQPAELEDSGVYFCASSWTGGHEQYFGPGTRLTVT.

The chain is built from TRBV5-5 and TRBJ1-2; 8 bases agree with TRBD1. The V segment lost 0 bases and the J segment 7 bases; nucleotides outside the gene matches: 11. The CDR3 loop spans 16 amino acids. Germline loops: CDR1 SGHKS, CDR2 YYEKEE (reference sequence). For the CDR3, the DNA is TGTGCCAGCAGCTTGGCCAGTCAGGGGGCTGGAGGTGGCTACACCTTC. Protein: CASSLASQGAGGGYTF.